One and the same sample provided the 20 T cell receptor beta chains below, sequenced in a study of blood T cells in healthy people across ages. A second PCR of 7 to 11 cycles used a sample-barcoded 5' primer and a J-beta primer mix. Each CDR3 protein is one row after TCRdb ran MiXCR on the 5' RACE reads. The sample consists of about 2 million distinct CDR3 sequences, approximately 50% of them appearing once. The specimen sequenced was blood. These receptor sequences come from a woman aged 40-49 years in good health.

This clonotype was counted a few times. The chain links TRBV7-2 to TRBJ2-1; the D is unclear. CDR3 length equals 13 residues. Trimming shortened V by 5 bases and J by 6 bases, and 11 bases separated the two germline ends. CDR1 SGHTA and CDR2 FQGNSA come from the germline V gene. The CDR3 sequence: CASSPPLGNEQFF. The CDR3 region has the DNA TGTGCCAGCAGCCCCCCGTTGGGCAATGAGCAGTTCTTC. The entire variable domain, with the rest obtained from reference TRBV7-2 and TRBJ2-1, is as follows: GAGVSQSPSNKVTEKGKDVELRCDPISGHTALYWYRQSLGQGLEFLIYFQGNSAPDKSGLPSDRFSAERTGGSVSTLTIQRTQQEDSAVYLCASSPPLGNEQFFGPGTRLTVL.

This clonotype was recorded once. The V gene is TRBV4-1, the J gene TRBJ1-1; the match to TRBD1 covers 8 bases. CDR1 and CDR2 from the germline V gene are MGHRA and YSYEKL. V gave up 2 bases and J gave up 9 bases; unmatched junction bases: 2. This CDR3 is 12 amino acids long. CDR3 sequence (DNA): TGCGCCAGCAGCCAAAGGACAGGGAAAGCTTTCTTT. The encoded protein is CASSQRTGKAFF.

This clonotype was recorded once. The rearrangement joins TRBV4-3 to TRBJ2-3; 7 positions agree with TRBD2. CDR1 LGHNA and CDR2 YSLEER come from the germline V gene. V gave up 0 bases and J gave up 5 bases; unmatched junction bases: 5. This CDR3 is built from 15 residues. The CDR3 DNA sequence: TGCGCCAGCAGCCAAGATAGACGGGGGGAAGATACGCAGTATTTT. Translating it yields CASSQDRRGEDTQYF.

The chain joins TRBV20-1 to TRBJ1-6, with a possible D match to TRBD1 (6 bases). Germline V gives CDR1 DFQATT, CDR2 SNEGSKA (reference sequence). CDR3 size: 14 residues. V gave up 6 bases and J gave up 4 bases, with 13 bases separating them. The CDR3 loop reads CSAPDRRYNSPLHF. In DNA, the CDR3 is TGCAGTGCACCCGACAGGCGATATAATTCACCCCTCCACTTT.

This clonotype was counted between two and nine times. V gene TRBV7-2 combines with J gene TRBJ2-5, with 8 bases fitting TRBD1. V was clipped by 6 bases and J by 5 bases; unmatched bases: 5. The germline V gene has CDR1 SGHTA and CDR2 FQGNSA. CDR3 length: 13 residues. Here the CDR3 reads CASSEDRVETQYF. DNA for the CDR3: TGTGCCAGCAGTGAGGACAGGGTCGAGACCCAGTACTTC.

This clonotype was counted only a few times. The chain carries TRBV6-2 or TRBV6-3 and TRBJ2-3, with 8 bases lining up with TRBD2. V lost 4 bases and J lost 2; bases outside the gene matches: 11. Germline loops: CDR1 MNHEY, CDR2 SVGEGT. The CDR3 consists of 17 residues. The CDR3 nucleotides are TGTGCCAGCAGTTCCGGAGAAGCGGGGGCCCACACAGATACGCAGTATTTT. It yields the protein CASSSGEAGAHTDTQYF.

This rearrangement joins TRBV29-1 to TRBJ2-5; TRBD2 aligns across 7 bases. There are 15 residues in the CDR3. CDR1 is SQVTM and CDR2 is ANQGSEA in the germline V gene. Trimming removed 7 bases from V and 0 bases from J; junction bases left unmatched: 11. CDR3 region: CSAGGSRENQETQYF. The DNA of the CDR3 is TGCAGCGCCGGGGGGTCTAGGGAGAACCAAGAGACCCAGTACTTC.

The genes are TRBV6-6 and TRBJ2-1, with D possibly being TRBD2 (5 bases). Trimming removed 2 bases from V and 3 bases from J, with 14 bases in between. There are 16 residues in the CDR3. Germline lookup yields CDR1 MNHNY and CDR2 SVGAGI (reference sequence). The CDR3, as DNA: TGTGCCAGCAGTTACCGCCGGGGAACCGTCTACAATGAGCAGTTCTTC. This sequence encodes CASSYRRGTVYNEQFF.

This clonotype was detected only a few times. The chain combines TRBV5-1 with TRBJ2-3; a possible D gene is TRBD1 (5 bases). Germline V gives CDR1 SGHRS, CDR2 YFSETQ. The CDR3 contains 12 residues. Between the trimmed V and J ends, which lost 6 bases and 6 bases, there was a span of 11 bases. This CDR3 reads CASIGEFDTQYF. CDR3 DNA sequence: TGCGCCAGCATAGGGGAATTTGATACGCAGTATTTT. Combining the CDR3 with reference TRBV5-1 and TRBJ2-3 gives the whole variable domain KAGVTQTPRYLIKTRGQQVTLSCSPISGHRSVSWYQQTPGQGLQFLFEYFSETQRNKGNFPGRFSGRQFSNSRSEMNVSTLELGDSALYLCASIGEFDTQYFGPGTRLTVL.

J is TRBJ1-2 and V is TRBV12-3 or TRBV12-4, with a possible D match to TRBD1 (5 bases). V lost 4 bases, J lost 9 bases, and 12 bases lay in between. The CDR3 is made up of 12 amino acids. This CDR3 is CASSSGTFRYTF. The CDR3 DNA is TGTGCCAGCAGTTCAGGGACGTTTCGCTACACCTTC.

The chain employs TRBV7-6 and TRBJ2-5; maybe TRBD1 (5 bases). Trimming took off 5 bases at V and 0 bases at J, with 10 bases between the two ends. Germline V lookup: CDR1 SGHVS, CDR2 FNYEAQ. The CDR3 runs to 14 residues. CDR3 loop: CASSPDNYQETQYF. The DNA for the CDR3 is TGTGCCAGCAGCCCGGACAACTACCAAGAGACCCAGTACTTC.

The rearrangement uses TRBV7-6 and TRBJ2-5; 9 nucleotides line up with TRBD1. Matching the DNA end better, TRBJ2-7 makes the J call doubtful. The CDR3 extends over 14 amino acids. Germline V gene lookup returns CDR1 SGHVS and CDR2 FNYEAQ. The CDR3 region has the DNA TGTGCCAGCAGCGTACGGACAGGGGAACGCGAGCAGTACTTC. This gives the protein CASSVRTGEREQYF.

This clonotype was seen a single time. The CDR3 DNA is TGTGCCAGCAGCCAAGGACTTACAGGGGTTTCACCCCTCCACTTT. It is translated as CASSQGLTGVSPLHF. V gene TRBV3-1 combines with J gene TRBJ1-6; 7 bases match TRBD1. Germline V gene sequence: CDR1 LGHDT, CDR2 YNNKEL (reference sequence). With V trimmed by 1 base and J by 9 bases, 6 bases remained unmatched. This CDR3 is built from 15 residues.

In its sample, this clonotype was seen a few times. The chain couples TRBV10-3 to TRBJ2-1, with a weak D call TRBD1 (5 bases). There are 14 residues in the CDR3. V lost 3 bases to trimming and J lost 3 bases, with 9 bases between them. CDR1 is ENHRY and CDR2 is SYGVKD in the germline V gene. CDR3 protein: CAISEQGDYNEQFF. In DNA, the CDR3 is TGTGCCATCAGTGAACAAGGGGACTACAATGAGCAGTTCTTC.

The rearrangement links TRBV7-2 to TRBJ1-2; D remains ambiguous. V lost 1 base and J lost 4, with 10 bases in between. CDR1 SGHTA and CDR2 FQGNSA come from the germline V gene. The CDR3 is 14 residues long. CDR3 loop: CASSLGSATYGYTF. The CDR3 coding sequence is TGTGCCAGCAGCTTAGGGTCAGCAACCTATGGCTACACCTTC.

The genes are TRBV3-1 and TRBJ1-2; D is ambiguous. The CDR3 has 12 amino acids. The germline V gene encodes CDR1 LGHDT and CDR2 YNNKEL (reference sequence). V gave up 5 bases and J gave up 8 bases, with 12 bases separating them. The chain's CDR3 is CASSEVPSGYTF. CDR3 coding DNA: TGTGCCAGCAGCGAAGTCCCCTCCGGCTACACCTTC.

A few counts support this clonotype. CDR3 in DNA: TGTGCCAGCAGCCAAAGGGGTACGAGCGAGCAGTACTTC. Encoded protein: CASSQRGTSEQYF. The chain couples TRBV3-1 to TRBJ2-4; D is perhaps TRBD1 (5 bases). The end of the DNA is better explained by TRBJ2-7, so the J call may be wrong. The CDR3 is made up of 13 amino acids. CDR1 and CDR2 from the germline V gene are LGHDT and YNNKEL (reference sequence).

This clonotype was seen a handful of times. The chain couples TRBV29-1 to TRBJ2-3; D unresolved. V was shortened by 6 bases and J by 1 base, with 14 bases between the two germline ends. The V gene's germline CDR1 is SQVTM and CDR2 ANQGSEA. CDR3 length: 14 amino acids. The CDR3 DNA is TGCAGCGTACAGCGTCAGGTTGGCACAGATACGCAGTATTTT. It translates to CSVQRQVGTDTQYF.

CDR3 in amino acids: CASSFATSGGNEQFF. CDR3 DNA sequence: TGCGCCAGCAGCTTTGCTACTAGCGGGGGAAATGAGCAGTTCTTC. The chain uses TRBV5-1 and TRBJ2-1, with TRBD2 matching over 11 bases. Germline CDR1 SGHRS, CDR2 YFSETQ. This CDR3 spans 15 amino acids. V gave up 2 bases and J gave up 7 bases; unmatched junction bases: 5.

For the CDR3, the DNA is TGTGCCAGCTCACCAATTACTAGCGGGAGGGGTCAAAACATTCAGTACTTC. It encodes CASSPITSGRGQNIQYF. The chain uses TRBV18 and TRBJ2-4; 13 nucleotides align to TRBD2. V gave up 2 bases and J gave up 5 bases; unmatched junction bases: 6. The CDR3 spans 17 residues. Germline CDR1 reads KGHSH; CDR2 reads LQKENI. Full variable domain (missing parts from reference TRBV18 and TRBJ2-4): NAGVMQNPRHLVRRRGQEARLRCSPMKGHSHVYWYRQLPEEGLKFMVYLQKENIIDESGMPKERFSAEFPKEGPSILRIQQVVRGDSAAYFCASSPITSGRGQNIQYFGAGTRLSVL.